These T cell receptor beta chains were read from a single sample in a study of T cells expressing NK-cell markers. TCRdb reprocessed the 5' RACE reads, keeping one entry per CDR3 protein, no DNA. Recorded for this sample: 150,000 to 180,000 distinct CDR3 sequences. Sample: blood T cells: a sorted CD56 or NKG2C T cell subset, CD4+ or CD8+ T cells, or bulk PBMC T cells (not recorded which). The source is a woman between 50 and 59 years old in good health. CDR3s include the opening cysteine and the closing phenylalanine or tryptophan.

J	V	CDR3
TRBJ1-2	TRBV12-3/TRBV12-4	CASTEGGSYGYTF
TRBJ2-2	TRBV4-1	CASSPYLAGNGELFF
TRBJ2-2	TRBV7-9	CASSTGQSNTGELFF
TRBJ2-1	TRBV29-1	CSVYGTQYNEQFF
TRBJ1-5	TRBV5-6	CASSSDRGPYQPQHF
TRBJ2-1	TRBV7-2	CASSDTLLNPNEQFF
TRBJ2-3	TRBV27	CASSSGQGTTDTQYF
TRBJ2-2	TRBV6-4	CASSGGDTGELFF
TRBJ2-1	TRBV15	CATSRVLLDEQFF
TRBJ2-3	TRBV11-2	CASRRTSGSTDTQYF
TRBJ2-1	TRBV7-8	CASSLVRASGSSYNEQFF
TRBJ2-3	TRBV29-1	CSVDGQGVGTDTQYF
TRBJ2-1	TRBV14	CASRRTSAFGEQFF
TRBJ2-3	TRBV13	CASSLGLRVPDTQYF
TRBJ1-5	TRBV12-3/TRBV12-4	CASSHLGPEPQHF
TRBJ2-1	TRBV9	CASSGPTRYNEQFF
TRBJ1-1	TRBV19	CASIMQGTEAFF
TRBJ2-1	TRBV5-1	CASSLGTGANEQFF
TRBJ2-1	TRBV12-3/TRBV12-4	CASSPLGAQGEQFF
TRBJ1-1	TRBV5-1	CASSQGYTEAFF
TRBJ1-5	TRBV6-6	CASSPGTGLINSNQPQHF
TRBJ2-1	TRBV24-1	CATSDITGGNEQFF
TRBJ2-1	TRBV6-5	CASSYPNGMQFF
TRBJ2-1	TRBV7-9	CASSSETELYNEQFF
TRBJ2-5	TRBV5-1	CASSWPPRGRAQETQYF
TRBJ1-1	TRBV7-9	CASSPPLADEASF
TRBJ2-5	TRBV7-9	CASNSPGVETQYF
TRBJ2-3	TRBV12-3/TRBV12-4	CASSRPQVTDTQYF
TRBJ2-5	TRBV9	CASSAPGQGTSETQYF
TRBJ2-7	TRBV6-1	CASSALGQAVYEQYF
TRBJ2-5	TRBV25-1	CASSPGQGFETQYF
TRBJ2-1	TRBV29-1	CSVDGGTYNEQFF
TRBJ2-5	TRBV7-9	CASSLGGPETQYF
TRBJ2-1	TRBV5-5	CASSLVVGSNEQFF
TRBJ2-1	TRBV5-1	CASSVDGLAAPYNEQFF
TRBJ2-7	TRBV28	CASSFRQTSGSPHEQYF
TRBJ2-1	TRBV7-9	CASRLGTSGSGEQFF
TRBJ2-7	TRBV10-3	CAIRKTGGTEYEQYF
TRBJ2-1	TRBV11-2	CASSSQVGEQFF
TRBJ2-1	TRBV20-1	CSASLAVLSGAYNEQFF
TRBJ1-1	TRBV4-1	CASSLPGGSSSAFF
TRBJ2-1	TRBV5-1	CASSPPLGLAGEGSYNEQFF
TRBJ1-2	TRBV7-9	CASSSSPRHYGYTF
TRBJ1-1	TRBV5-1	CASSFSFPTGEEAFF
TRBJ2-1	TRBV11-3	CASSLMEQGYNEQFF
TRBJ1-4	TRBV6-5	CASSYGDGKLFF
TRBJ1-1	TRBV5-1	CASSLAQGGNTEAFF
TRBJ2-6	TRBV7-9	CASSLGKPGANVLTF
TRBJ2-2	TRBV9	CASSDRGGMNTGELFF
TRBJ1-1	TRBV27	CASSSRGTMNTEAFF
TRBJ2-3	TRBV12-3/TRBV12-4	CASTASAPGTDTQYF
TRBJ2-2	TRBV20-1	CSARGAGDVGELFF